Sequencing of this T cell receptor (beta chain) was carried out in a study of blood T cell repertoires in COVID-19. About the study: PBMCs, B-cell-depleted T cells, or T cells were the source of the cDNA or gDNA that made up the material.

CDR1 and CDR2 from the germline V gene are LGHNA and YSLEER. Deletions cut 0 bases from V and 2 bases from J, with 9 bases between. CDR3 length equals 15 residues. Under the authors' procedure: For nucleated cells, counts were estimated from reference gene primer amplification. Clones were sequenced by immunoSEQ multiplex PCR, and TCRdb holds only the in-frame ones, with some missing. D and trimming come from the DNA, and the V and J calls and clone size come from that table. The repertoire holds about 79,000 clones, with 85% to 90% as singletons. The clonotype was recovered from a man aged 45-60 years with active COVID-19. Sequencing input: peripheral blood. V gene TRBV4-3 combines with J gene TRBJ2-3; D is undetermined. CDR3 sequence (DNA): TGCGCCAGCAGCCAAGATGGGCCATCCACAGATACGCAGTATTTT. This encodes CASSQDGPSTDTQYF.